This TCR beta chain was recorded in a study of T cell clones after liver transplantation. Measured with immunoSEQ multiplex PCR; TCRdb has only the in-frame clones, and not every one. The profile shows 68,000 or so clones, approximately 92% of them singletons. V lost 3 bases and J 6 bases, leaving 18 bases between the germline ends. The CDR3 length is 15 residues. Germline V gene data show CDR1 as KGHSH and CDR2 as LQKENI. This chain uses TRBV18 with TRBJ2-7; D is uncertain. Sequenced here: CD4+ T cells from blood, sampled less than 26 months after liver transplant. The receptor's source is a human patient who received a liver transplant. The graft donor may be the source of some T cells. CDR3 in DNA: TGTGCCAGCTCACCCTGGTTCGGCAAGTCTATCGAGCAGTACTTC. It yields the protein CASSPWFGKSIEQYF.